This TCR beta chain is from a study of T-cell memory formation after mild COVID-19. In germline, CDR1 is SGHVS, CDR2 FNYEAQ. J gave up 2 bases and V 4 bases, and 5 bases lay outside the gene matches. CDR3 size: 15 residues. MiXCR was run by TCRdb on the 5' RACE reads, yielding one entry per CDR3 protein. The sample lists some 320,000 distinct CDR3 sequences, over 11% occurring once. The sequence was obtained from a man between 18 and 35 years old who had mild COVID-19 (a few samples of this study predate the infection). Cell type and time point are not known. V usage is TRBV7-6 and J usage is TRBJ2-3, with 8 bases fitting TRBD2. The sample taken for sequencing was PBMCs or a T cell subset sorted from them (not recorded which). This CDR3 is CASSSGTSTTDTQYF. The CDR3 bases are TGTGCCAGCAGCTCCGGGACTAGTACCACAGATACGCAGTATTTT.